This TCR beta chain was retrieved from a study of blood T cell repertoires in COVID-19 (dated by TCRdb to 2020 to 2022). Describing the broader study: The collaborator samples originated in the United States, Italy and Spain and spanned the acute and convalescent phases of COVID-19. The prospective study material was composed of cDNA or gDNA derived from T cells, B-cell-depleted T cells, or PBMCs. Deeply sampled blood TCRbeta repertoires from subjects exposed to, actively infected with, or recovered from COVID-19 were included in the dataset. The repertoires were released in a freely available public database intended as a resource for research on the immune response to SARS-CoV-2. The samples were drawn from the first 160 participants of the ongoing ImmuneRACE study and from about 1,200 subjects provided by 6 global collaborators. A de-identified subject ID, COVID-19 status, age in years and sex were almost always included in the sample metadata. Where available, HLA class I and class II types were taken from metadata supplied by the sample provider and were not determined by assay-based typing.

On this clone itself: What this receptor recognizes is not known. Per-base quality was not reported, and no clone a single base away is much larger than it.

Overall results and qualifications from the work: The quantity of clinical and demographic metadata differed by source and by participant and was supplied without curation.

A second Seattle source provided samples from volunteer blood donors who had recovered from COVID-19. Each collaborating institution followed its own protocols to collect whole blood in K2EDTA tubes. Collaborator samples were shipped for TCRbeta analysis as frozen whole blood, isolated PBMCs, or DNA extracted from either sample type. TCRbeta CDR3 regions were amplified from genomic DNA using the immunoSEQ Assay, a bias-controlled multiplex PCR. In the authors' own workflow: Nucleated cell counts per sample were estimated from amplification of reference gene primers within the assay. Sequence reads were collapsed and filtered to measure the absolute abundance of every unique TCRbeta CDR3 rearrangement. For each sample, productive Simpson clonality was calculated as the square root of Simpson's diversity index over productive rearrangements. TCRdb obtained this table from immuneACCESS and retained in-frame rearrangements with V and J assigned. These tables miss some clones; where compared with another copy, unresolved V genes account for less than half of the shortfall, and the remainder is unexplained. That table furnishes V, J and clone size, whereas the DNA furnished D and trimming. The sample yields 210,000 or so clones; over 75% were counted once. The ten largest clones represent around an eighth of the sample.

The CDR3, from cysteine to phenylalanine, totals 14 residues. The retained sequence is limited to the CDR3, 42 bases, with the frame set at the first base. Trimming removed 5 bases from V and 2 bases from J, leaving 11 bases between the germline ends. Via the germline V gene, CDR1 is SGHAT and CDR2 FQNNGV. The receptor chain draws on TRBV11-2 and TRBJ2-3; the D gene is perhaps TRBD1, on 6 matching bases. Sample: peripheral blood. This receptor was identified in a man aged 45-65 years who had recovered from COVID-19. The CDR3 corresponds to CASSRGQITDTQYF. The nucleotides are TGTGCCAGCAGCCGCGGACAGATCACAGATACGCAGTATTTT.